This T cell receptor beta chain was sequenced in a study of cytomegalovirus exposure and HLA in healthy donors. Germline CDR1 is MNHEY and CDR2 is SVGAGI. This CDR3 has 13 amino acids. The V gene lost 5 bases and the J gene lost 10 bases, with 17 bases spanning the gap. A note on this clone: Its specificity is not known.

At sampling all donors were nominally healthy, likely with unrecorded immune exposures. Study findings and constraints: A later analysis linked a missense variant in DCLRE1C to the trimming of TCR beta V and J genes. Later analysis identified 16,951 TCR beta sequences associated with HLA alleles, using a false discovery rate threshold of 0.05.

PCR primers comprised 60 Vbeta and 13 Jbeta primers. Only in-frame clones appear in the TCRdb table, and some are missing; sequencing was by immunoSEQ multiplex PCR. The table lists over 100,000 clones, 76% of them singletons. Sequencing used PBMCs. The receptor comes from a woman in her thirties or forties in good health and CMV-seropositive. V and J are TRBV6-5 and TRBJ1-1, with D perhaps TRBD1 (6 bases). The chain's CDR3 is CASSPNTGLAAFF. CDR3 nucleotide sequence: TGTGCCAGCAGTCCGAATACAGGGCTGGCAGCTTTCTTT.